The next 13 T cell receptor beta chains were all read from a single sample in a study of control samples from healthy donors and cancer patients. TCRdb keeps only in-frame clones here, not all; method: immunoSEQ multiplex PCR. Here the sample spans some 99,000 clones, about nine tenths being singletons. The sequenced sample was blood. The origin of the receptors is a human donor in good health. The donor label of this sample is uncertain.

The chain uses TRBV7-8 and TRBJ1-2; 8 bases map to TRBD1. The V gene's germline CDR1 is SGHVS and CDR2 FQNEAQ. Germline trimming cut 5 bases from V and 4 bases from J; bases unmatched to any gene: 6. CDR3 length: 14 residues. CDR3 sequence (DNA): TGTGCCAGCAGCCAAAGTGACAGGGGCTATGGCTACACCTTC. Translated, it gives CASSQSDRGYGYTF.

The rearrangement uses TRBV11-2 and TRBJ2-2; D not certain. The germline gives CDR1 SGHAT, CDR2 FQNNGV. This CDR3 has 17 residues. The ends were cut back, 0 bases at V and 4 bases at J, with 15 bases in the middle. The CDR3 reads CASSLDRFNLGTGELFF. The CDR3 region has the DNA TGTGCCAGCAGCTTAGATCGTTTTAATCTGGGCACCGGGGAGCTGTTTTTT.

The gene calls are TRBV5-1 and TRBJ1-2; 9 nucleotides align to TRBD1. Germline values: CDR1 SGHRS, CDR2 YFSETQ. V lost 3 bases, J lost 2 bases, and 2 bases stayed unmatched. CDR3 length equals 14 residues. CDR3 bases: TGCGCCAGCAGCTCTACAGGGGGCAACTATGGCTACACCTTC. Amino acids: CASSSTGGNYGYTF.

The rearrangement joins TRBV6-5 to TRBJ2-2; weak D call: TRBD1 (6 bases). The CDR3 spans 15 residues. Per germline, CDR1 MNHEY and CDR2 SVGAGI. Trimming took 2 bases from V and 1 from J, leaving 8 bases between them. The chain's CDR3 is CASSYGTLNTGELFF. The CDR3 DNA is TGTGCCAGCAGTTACGGGACACTGAACACCGGGGAGCTGTTTTTT.

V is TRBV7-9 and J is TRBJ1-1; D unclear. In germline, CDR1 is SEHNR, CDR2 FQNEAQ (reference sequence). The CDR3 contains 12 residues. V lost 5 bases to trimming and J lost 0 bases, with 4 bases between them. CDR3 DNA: TGTGCCAGCAGCGGAGTGAACACTGAAGCTTTCTTT. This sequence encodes CASSGVNTEAFF. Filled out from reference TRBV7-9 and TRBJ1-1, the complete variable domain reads DTGVSQNPRHKITKRGQNVTFRCDPISEHNRLYWYRQTLGQGPEFLTYFQNEAQLEKSRLLSDRFSAERPKGSFSTLEIQRTEQGDSAMYLCASSGVNTEAFFGQGTRLTVV.

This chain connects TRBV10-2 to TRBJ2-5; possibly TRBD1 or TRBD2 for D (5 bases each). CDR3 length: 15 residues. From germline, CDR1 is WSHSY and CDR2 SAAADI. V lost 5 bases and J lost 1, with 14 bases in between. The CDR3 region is CASSRSGHGQETQYF. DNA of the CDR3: TGCGCCAGCAGTCGATCGGGGCATGGCCAAGAGACCCAGTACTTC.

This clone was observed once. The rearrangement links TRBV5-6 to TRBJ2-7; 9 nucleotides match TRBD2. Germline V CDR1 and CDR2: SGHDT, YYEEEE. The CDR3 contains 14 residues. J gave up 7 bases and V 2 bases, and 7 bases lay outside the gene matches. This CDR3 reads CASSFISSGEEQYF. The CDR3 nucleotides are TGTGCCAGCAGCTTCATCTCTAGCGGGGAAGAGCAGTACTTC. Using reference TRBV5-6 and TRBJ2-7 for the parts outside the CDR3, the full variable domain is DAGVTQSPTHLIKTRGQQVTLRCSPKSGHDTVSWYQQALGQGPQFIFQYYEEEERQRGNFPDRFSGHQFPNYSSELNVNALLLGDSALYLCASSFISSGEEQYFGPGTRLTVT.

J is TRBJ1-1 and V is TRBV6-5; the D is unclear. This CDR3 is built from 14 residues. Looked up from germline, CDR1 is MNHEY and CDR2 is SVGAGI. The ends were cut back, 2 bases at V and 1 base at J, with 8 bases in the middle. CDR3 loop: CASSYRAANTEAFF. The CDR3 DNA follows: TGTGCCAGCAGTTACAGGGCAGCGAACACTGAAGCTTTCTTT.

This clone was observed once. CDR3 sequence (DNA): TGCGCCAGCAGCTTGGCCGTGGGGACAGCTAACTATGGCTACACCTTC. This codes for CASSLAVGTANYGYTF. This sequence joins TRBV5-1 and TRBJ1-2; 7 bases map to TRBD1. Per germline, CDR1 SGHRS and CDR2 YFSETQ. Germline trimming cut 0 bases from V and 0 bases from J; bases unmatched to any gene: 5. The CDR3 loop spans 16 amino acids.

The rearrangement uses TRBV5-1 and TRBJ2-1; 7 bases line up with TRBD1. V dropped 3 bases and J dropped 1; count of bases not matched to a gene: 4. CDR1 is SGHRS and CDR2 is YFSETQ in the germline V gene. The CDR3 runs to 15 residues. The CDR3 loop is CASSWTGQSYNEQFF. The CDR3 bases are TGCGCCAGCAGCTGGACGGGACAGTCCTACAATGAGCAGTTCTTC.

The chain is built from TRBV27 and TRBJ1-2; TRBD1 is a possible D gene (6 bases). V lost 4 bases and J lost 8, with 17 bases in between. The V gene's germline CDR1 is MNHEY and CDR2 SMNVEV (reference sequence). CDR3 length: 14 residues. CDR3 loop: CASSSDSLRGGYTF. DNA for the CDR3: TGTGCCAGCAGTTCGGACAGTTTAAGGGGCGGCTACACCTTC.

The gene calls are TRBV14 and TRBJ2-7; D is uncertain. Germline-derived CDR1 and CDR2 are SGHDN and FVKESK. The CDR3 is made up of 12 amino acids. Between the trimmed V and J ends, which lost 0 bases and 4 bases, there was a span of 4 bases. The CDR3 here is CASSQDGYEQYF. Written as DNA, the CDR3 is TGTGCCAGCAGCCAAGATGGTTACGAGCAGTACTTC.

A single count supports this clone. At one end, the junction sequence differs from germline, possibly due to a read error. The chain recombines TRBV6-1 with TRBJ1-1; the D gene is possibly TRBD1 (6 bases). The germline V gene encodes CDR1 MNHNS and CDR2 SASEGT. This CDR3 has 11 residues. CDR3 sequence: CASIETTGAFF. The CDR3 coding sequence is TGTGCCAGCATTGAAACGACAGGAGCTTTCTTT.